This passage covers 10 T cell receptor beta chains from one sample sequenced in a study of Tregs in tolerant kidney transplant recipients (dated by TCRdb to the late 2010s). Reading the label with the study, this specimen's time point is: blood sample drawn before combined kidney and bone marrow transplant. The library was built by means of the immunoSEQ multiplex PCR assay. Held by TCRdb, this immuneACCESS table contains in-frame sequences only and omits some clones. Under half of the omission traces to an unresolved V gene where checked; the cause of the rest is unknown. This specimen's table enumerates some 31,000 clones. The ten most abundant clones make up roughly 7.5% of the sample. Material: CD8+ T cells from blood, obtained before the transplant. The receptors here all came from a human donor who received a combined kidney and bone marrow transplant.

Comments on this clone: The CDR3 extends 3 residues past the end of the read, so its final part is completed from the germline J gene. The rearrangement links TRBV19 to TRBJ2-3; TRBD2 matches at 7 bases. In germline, CDR1 is LNHDA, CDR2 SQIVND (reference sequence). The CDR3 spans 16 residues. With 4 bases clipped from V and 6 bases from J, the junction kept 13 bases outside the gene matches. CDR3 region: CASSTPGLAVRDTQYF. The sequenced CDR3 bases are TGTGCCAGTAGTACCCCGGGGCTAGCGGTACGGGATACG.

As to this clone: The observed sequence ends 3 residues before the CDR3 terminus, with the missing tail filled in from the germline J gene. The V and J genes are TRBV5-1 and TRBJ1-3; D is undetermined. CDR3 length: 14 amino acids. The ends were cut back, 0 bases at V and 2 bases at J, with 6 bases in the middle. Germline V gene sequence: CDR1 SGHRS, CDR2 YFSETQ. CDR3 loop: CASSLGQAGNTIYF. The sequenced part of the CDR3 DNA is TGCGCCAGCAGCTTGGGGCAGGCTGGAAACACC.

In regard to this clone: Sequencing ends 3 residues short of the CDR3 end; the germline J gene provides the rest. The chain recombines TRBV14 with TRBJ2-7; TRBD1 matches at 8 bases. The CDR3 is 17 amino acids. J gave up 4 bases and V 5 bases, and 16 bases lay outside the gene matches. CDR1 and CDR2 (germline): SGHDN, FVKESK. The part of the CDR3 DNA that was read is TGTGCCAGCAGCGAAGGGTCCAGGACAGGGACCCGTTACGAG. This gives the protein CASSEGSRTGTRYE. Given in full, the CDR3 is CASSEGSRTGTRYEQYF.

Points on this clone: Read data end 3 residues before the CDR3 end; the end is taken from the germline J gene. This chain joins TRBV30 and TRBJ2-7; 8 bases line up with TRBD2. There are 15 residues in the CDR3. The junction had 9 bases not matched to a gene; V was cut back by 3 bases and J by 2 bases. Germline V lookup: CDR1 GTSNPN, CDR2 SVGIG (reference sequence). Partial CDR3 DNA: TGTGCCTGGAGCGGGTTTAGCGGGACCGCCTACGAG. Protein: CAWSGFSGTAYE. The full CDR3 reads CAWSGFSGTAYEQYF.

Concerning this clone itself: The read ends 3 residues early relative to the CDR3; the germline J gene fills the gap. This chain uses TRBV7-6 with TRBJ2-2, with 9 bases identical to TRBD2. The CDR3 is made up of 16 amino acids. V lost 5 bases to trimming and J lost 0 bases; unmatched junction nucleotides: 4. Per germline, CDR1 SGHVS and CDR2 FNYEAQ. The CDR3 here is CASSHSGGANTGELFF. The part of the CDR3 DNA that was read is TGTGCCAGCAGCCATAGCGGGGGTGCGAACACCGGGGAG.

Comments on this clone: The read halts 3 residues ahead of the CDR3 end, with the missing end drawn from the germline J gene. The chain links TRBV19 to TRBJ2-1; 9 bases agree with TRBD2. The V gene's germline CDR1 is LNHDA and CDR2 SQIVND (reference sequence). This CDR3 has 16 amino acids. V shed 5 bases and J 2 bases; nucleotides not matched to a gene: 7. Partial CDR3 DNA: TGTGCCAGTAGTTTATCCGCGGGAGGGCCCTACAATGAG. Protein sequence: CASSLSAGGPYNE. In full, the CDR3 is CASSLSAGGPYNEQFF.

With regard to this clone: The read halts 3 residues ahead of the CDR3 end, with the missing end drawn from the germline J gene. This chain connects TRBV30 to TRBJ1-2, with a possible D match to TRBD1 (5 bases). Trimming left V 5 bases short and J 0 bases short, with 19 bases between. CDR1 is GTSNPN and CDR2 is SVGIG in the germline V gene (reference sequence). This CDR3 is built from 16 residues. The DNA read from the CDR3 is TGTGCCTGGTTAGCAGGGTTTATTGGAACTAACTATGGC. This encodes CAWLAGFIGTNYG. The complete CDR3 reads CAWLAGFIGTNYGYTF.

A word on this clone: The CDR3 is cut off 3 residues early in the read; its end comes from the germline J gene. The chain carries TRBV20-1 and TRBJ2-3; the match to TRBD2 covers 9 bases. Germline V CDR1 and CDR2: DFQATT, SNEGSKA (reference sequence). The V and J ends lost 5 bases and 4 bases, in that order; junction bases with no gene match: 10. CDR3 length equals 15 residues. The covered CDR3 bases are TGCAGTGCTCTAGTGGGGCTAGCGGGGCCAGATACG. It translates to CSALVGLAGPDT. Given in full, the CDR3 is CSALVGLAGPDTQYF.

Regarding this clone: The read gets to within 3 residues of the CDR3 end, and the germline J gene fills in the rest. V is TRBV10-1 and J is TRBJ2-1; 9 bases align to TRBD2. CDR1 WNHNN and CDR2 SYGVQD come from the germline V gene (reference sequence). V was pared by 5 bases and J by 7 bases, with 12 bases of the junction left unmatched. The CDR3 is 16 residues long. Partial CDR3 DNA: TGCGCCAGCAGTAAGTGGCGGGAGGGCCCAGGAAATGAG. Amino acids: CASSKWREGPGNE. The whole CDR3 sequence is CASSKWREGPGNEQFF.

Regarding this clone: Read sequence stops 3 residues before the CDR3 end, and the germline J gene provides the missing end. The V and J genes are TRBV29-1 and TRBJ2-1, with 9 bases aligning to TRBD1. V shed 5 bases and J 3 bases; nucleotides not matched to a gene: 2. The CDR3 runs 13 residues. Looked up from germline, CDR1 is SQVTM and CDR2 is ANQGSEA. CDR3: CSVRQGDYNEQFF. Incomplete CDR3 DNA: TGCAGCGTTCGACAGGGGGACTACAATGAG.